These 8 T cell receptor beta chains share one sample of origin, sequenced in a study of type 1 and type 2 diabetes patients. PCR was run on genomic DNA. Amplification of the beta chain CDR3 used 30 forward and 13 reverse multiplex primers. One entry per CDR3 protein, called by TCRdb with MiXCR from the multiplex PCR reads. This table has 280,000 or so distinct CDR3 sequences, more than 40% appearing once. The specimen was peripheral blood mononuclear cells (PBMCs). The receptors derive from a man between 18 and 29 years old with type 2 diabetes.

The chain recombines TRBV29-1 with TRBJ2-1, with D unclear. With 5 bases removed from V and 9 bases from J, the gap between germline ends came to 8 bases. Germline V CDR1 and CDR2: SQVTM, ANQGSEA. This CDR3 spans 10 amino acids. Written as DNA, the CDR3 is TGCAGCGTTCGAGTTGGTGAGCAGTTCTTC. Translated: CSVRVGEQFF.

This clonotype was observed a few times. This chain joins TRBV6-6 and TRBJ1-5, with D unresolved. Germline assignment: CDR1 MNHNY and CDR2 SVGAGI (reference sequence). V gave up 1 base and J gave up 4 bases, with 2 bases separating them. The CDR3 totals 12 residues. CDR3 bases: TGTGCCAGCAGTTACTTGAATCAGCCCCAGCATTTT. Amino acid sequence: CASSYLNQPQHF.

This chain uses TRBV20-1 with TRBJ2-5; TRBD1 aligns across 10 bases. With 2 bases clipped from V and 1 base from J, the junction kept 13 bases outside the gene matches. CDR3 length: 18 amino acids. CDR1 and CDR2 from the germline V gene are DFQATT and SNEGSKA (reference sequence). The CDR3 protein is CSARTDIGDRGIQETQYF. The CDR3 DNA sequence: TGCAGTGCTAGAACGGATATCGGGGACAGGGGAATCCAAGAGACCCAGTACTTC.

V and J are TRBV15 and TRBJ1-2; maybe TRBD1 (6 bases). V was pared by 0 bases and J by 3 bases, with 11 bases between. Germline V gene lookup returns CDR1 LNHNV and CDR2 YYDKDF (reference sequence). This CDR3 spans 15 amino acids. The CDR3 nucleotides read TGTGCCACCAGCAGAGATCGCGGACAGCACTATGGCTACACCTTC. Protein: CATSRDRGQHYGYTF.

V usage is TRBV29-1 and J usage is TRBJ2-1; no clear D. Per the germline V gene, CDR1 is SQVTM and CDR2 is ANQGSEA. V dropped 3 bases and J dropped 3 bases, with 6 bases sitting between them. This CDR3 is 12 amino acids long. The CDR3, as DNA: TGCAGCGTTGACCCCCGCTACAATGAGCAGTTCTTC. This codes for CSVDPRYNEQFF.

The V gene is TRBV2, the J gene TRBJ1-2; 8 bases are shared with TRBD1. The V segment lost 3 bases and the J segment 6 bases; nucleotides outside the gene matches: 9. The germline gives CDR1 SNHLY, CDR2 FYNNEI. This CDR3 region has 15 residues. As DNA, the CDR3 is TGTGCCAGCAGTGACCGGACAGGGCGAAGGAATGGCTACACCTTC. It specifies CASSDRTGRRNGYTF.

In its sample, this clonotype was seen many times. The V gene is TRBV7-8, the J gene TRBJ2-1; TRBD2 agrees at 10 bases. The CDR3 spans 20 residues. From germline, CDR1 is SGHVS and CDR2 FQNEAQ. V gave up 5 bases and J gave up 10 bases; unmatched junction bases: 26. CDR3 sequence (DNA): TGTGCCAGCAGCCCGTTCACAGGGTGGTTCGTAGCGGGAGGCGTGAGGGAGCAGTTCTTC. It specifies CASSPFTGWFVAGGVREQFF.

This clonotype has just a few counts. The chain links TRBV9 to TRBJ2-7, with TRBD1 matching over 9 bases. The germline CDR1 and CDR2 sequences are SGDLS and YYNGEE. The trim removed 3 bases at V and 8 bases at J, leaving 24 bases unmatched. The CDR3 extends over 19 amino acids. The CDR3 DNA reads TGTGCCAGCAGCGAGACAGGGGGACAGGGAGGAGGGTTGGGAGAAAAGCAGTACTTC. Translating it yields CASSETGGQGGGLGEKQYF.